This T cell receptor (beta chain) was sequenced during a study of low-dose radiotherapy and immunotherapy resistance in tumors. About the research overall: Those assigned to Cohort 2 were treated with 1 Gy per fraction every two weeks (13 Gy in total over 26 weeks). Every two weeks patients got nivolumab 240 mg flat dose, plus ipilimumab 1 mg/kg every six weeks, intravenously.

TRAV- and TRBV-specific primers were used for first-strand cDNA, which covered alpha and beta chains. For amplifying TCRs, the PCR ran for about 19 cycles with Phusion, which was used together with a constant-region primer and the adapter on the V primers. TCRdb reanalysed the reads using MiXCR and keeps one entry per CDR3 protein. The sample yields tens of thousands of distinct CDR3 sequences, about 18% seen once. Regarding time point: before trial treatment. This clonotype was seen many times. This clonotype originated in a male donor with prostate cancer. Here the sequenced sample was PBMCs, taken before treatment.

The CDR3: CASSQDGASGEETQYF. DNA for the CDR3: TGCGCCAGCAGCCAAGATGGGGCTAGCGGGGAAGAGACCCAGTACTTC. This rearrangement joins TRBV4-1 to TRBJ2-5; TRBD2 matches at 9 bases. V shed 0 bases and J 3 bases; nucleotides not matched to a gene: 5. Germline CDR1 MGHRA, CDR2 YSYEKL. The CDR3 extends over 16 amino acids.